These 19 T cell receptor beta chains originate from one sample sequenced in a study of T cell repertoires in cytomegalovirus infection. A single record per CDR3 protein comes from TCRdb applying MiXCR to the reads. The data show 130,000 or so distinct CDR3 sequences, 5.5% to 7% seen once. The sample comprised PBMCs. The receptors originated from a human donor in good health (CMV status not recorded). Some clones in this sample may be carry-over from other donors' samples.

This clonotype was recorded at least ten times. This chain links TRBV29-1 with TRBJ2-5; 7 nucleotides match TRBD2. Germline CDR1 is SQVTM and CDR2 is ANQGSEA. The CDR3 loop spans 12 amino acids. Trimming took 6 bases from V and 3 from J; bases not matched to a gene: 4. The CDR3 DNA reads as TGCAGCGTGGGGGGGTTCGAAGAGACCCAGTACTTC. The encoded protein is CSVGGFEETQYF. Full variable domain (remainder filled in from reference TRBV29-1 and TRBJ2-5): SAVISQKPSRDICQRGTSLTIQCQVDSQVTMMFWYRQQPGQSLTLIATANQGSEATYESGFVIDKFPISRPNLTFSTLTVSNMSPEDSSIYLCSVGGFEETQYFGPGTRLLVL.

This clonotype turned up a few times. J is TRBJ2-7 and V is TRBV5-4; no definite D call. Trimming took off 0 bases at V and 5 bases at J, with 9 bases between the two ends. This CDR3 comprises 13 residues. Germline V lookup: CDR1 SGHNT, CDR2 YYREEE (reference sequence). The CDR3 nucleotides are TGTGCCAGCAGCTTGGAACCAGCTGACGAGCAGTACTTC. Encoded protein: CASSLEPADEQYF.

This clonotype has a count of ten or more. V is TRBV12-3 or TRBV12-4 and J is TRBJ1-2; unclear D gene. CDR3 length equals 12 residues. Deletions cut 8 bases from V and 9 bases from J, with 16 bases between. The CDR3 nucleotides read TGTGCCAGCGGGGAGGACGGCGGAAGCTACACCTTC. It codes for CASGEDGGSYTF.

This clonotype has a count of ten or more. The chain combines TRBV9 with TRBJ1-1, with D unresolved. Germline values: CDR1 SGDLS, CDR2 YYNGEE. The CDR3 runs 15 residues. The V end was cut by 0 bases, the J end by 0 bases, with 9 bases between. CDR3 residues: CASSVGPHMNTEAFF. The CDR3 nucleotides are TGTGCCAGCAGCGTAGGTCCGCATATGAACACTGAAGCTTTCTTT. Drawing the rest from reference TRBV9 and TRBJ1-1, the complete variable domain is DSGVTQTPKHLITATGQRVTLRCSPRSGDLSVYWYQQSLDQGLQFLIQYYNGEERAKGNILERFSAQQFPDLHSELNLSSLELGDSALYFCASSVGPHMNTEAFFGQGTRLTVV.

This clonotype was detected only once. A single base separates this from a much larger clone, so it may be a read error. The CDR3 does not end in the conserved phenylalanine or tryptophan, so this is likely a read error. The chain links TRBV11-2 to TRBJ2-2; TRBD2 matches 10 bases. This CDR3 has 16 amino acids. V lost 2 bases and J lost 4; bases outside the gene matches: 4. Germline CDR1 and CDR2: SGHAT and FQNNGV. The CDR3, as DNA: TGTGCCAGCAGCTTAATGGCTAGCGGGGGCACCGGGGAGCTGTTTCTT. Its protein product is CASSLMASGGTGELFL.

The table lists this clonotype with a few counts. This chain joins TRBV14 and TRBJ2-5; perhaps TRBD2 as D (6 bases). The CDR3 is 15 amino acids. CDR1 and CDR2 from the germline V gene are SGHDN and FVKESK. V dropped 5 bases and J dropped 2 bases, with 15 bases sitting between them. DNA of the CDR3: TGTGCCAGCAGCGATCGGGCGGGGCTTCAAGAGACCCAGTACTTC. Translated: CASSDRAGLQETQYF.

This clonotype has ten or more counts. The CDR3 bases are TGTGCCAGCAGCTTCTCGGGGGAGTACACAGATACGCAGTATTTT. Its translation is CASSFSGEYTDTQYF. The genes are TRBV7-2 and TRBJ2-3; D perhaps matches TRBD2 (6 bases). Germline CDR1 and CDR2: SGHTA and FQGNSA. The CDR3 runs to 15 residues. V lost 3 bases and J 2 bases, leaving 12 bases between the germline ends.

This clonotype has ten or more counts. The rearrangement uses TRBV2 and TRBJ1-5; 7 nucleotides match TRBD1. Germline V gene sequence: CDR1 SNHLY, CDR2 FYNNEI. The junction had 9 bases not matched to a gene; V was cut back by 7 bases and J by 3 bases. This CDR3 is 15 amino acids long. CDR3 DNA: TGTGCCAGCAAATCTGGGACAGTTTTCAATCAGCCCCAGCATTTT. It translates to CASKSGTVFNQPQHF.

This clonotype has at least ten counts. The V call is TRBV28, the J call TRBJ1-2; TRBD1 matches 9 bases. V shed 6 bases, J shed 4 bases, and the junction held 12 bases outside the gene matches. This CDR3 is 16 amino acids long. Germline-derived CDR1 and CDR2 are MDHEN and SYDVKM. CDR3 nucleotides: TGTGCCAGCAGCATTACATCGGGACAGGGTCTCTATGGCTACACCTTC. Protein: CASSITSGQGLYGYTF.

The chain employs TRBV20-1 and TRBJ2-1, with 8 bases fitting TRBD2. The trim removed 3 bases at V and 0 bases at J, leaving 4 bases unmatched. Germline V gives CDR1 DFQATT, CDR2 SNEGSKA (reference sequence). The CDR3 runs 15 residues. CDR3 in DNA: TGCAGTGCTAGTCGACGGGGGGGCTCCTACAATGAGCAGTTCTTC. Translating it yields CSASRRGGSYNEQFF.

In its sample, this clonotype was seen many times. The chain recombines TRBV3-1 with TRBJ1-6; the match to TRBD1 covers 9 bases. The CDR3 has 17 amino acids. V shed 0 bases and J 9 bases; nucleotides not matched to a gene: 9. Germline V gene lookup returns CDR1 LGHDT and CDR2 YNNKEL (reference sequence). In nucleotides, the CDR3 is TGTGCCAGCAGCCAAGAACTGTGGGACAGGGTCGTTTCACCCCTCCACTTT. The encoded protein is CASSQELWDRVVSPLHF.

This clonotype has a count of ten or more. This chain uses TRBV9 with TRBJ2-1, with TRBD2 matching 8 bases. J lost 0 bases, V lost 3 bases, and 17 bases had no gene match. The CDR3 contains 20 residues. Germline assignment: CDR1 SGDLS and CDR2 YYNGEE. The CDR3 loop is CASSAPDQRGPPSSYNEQFF. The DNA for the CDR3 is TGTGCCAGCAGCGCCCCAGATCAGCGGGGGCCGCCGAGCTCCTACAATGAGCAGTTCTTC.

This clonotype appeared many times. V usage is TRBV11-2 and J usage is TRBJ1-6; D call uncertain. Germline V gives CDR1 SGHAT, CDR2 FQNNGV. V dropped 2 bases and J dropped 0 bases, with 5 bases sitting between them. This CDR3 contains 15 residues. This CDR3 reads CASSLRGSYNSPLHF. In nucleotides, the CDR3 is TGTGCCAGCAGCTTACGAGGCTCCTATAATTCACCCCTCCACTTT.

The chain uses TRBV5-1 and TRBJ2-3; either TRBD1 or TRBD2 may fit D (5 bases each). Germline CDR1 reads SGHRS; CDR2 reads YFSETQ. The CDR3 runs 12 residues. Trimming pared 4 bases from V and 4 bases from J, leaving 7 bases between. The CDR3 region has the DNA TGCGCCAGCAGCAAGGGACCAGATACGCAGTATTTT. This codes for CASSKGPDTQYF.

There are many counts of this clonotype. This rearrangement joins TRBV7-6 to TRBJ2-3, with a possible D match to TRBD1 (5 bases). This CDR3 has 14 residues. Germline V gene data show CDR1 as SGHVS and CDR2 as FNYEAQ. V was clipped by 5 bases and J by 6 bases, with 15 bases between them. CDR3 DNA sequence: TGTGCCAGCAGCCCTTATTCAGGGAACGATACGCAGTATTTT. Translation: CASSPYSGNDTQYF. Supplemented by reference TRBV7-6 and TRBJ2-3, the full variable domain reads GAGVSQSPRYKVTKRGQDVALRCDPISGHVSLYWYRQALGQGPEFLTYFNYEAQQDKSGLPNDRFSAERPEGSISTLTIQRTEQRDSAMYRCASSPYSGNDTQYFGPGTRLTVL.

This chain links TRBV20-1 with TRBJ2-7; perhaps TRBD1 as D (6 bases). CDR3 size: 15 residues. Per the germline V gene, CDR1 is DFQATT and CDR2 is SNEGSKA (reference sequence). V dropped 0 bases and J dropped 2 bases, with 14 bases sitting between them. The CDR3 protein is CSARDITGHPYEQYF. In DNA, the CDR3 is TGCAGTGCTAGAGATATCACGGGACACCCCTACGAGCAGTACTTC.

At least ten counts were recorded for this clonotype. In DNA, the CDR3 is TGTGCCAGTAGCGAAGGACAGGGGGCTAAAGAGCAGTACTTC. This sequence encodes CASSEGQGAKEQYF. The chain combines TRBV19 with TRBJ2-7; 11 bases are a match to TRBD1. CDR1 and CDR2 from the germline V gene are LNHDA and SQIVND (reference sequence). CDR3 length: 14 residues. J was trimmed by 7 bases and V by 6 bases; bases with no gene match: 8.

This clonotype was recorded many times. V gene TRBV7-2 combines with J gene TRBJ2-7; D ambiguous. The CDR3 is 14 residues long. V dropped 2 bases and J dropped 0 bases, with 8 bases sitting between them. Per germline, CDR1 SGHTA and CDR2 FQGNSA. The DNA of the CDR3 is TGTGCCAGCAGCTTAAACAGTAACTCCTACGAGCAGTACTTC. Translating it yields CASSLNSNSYEQYF.

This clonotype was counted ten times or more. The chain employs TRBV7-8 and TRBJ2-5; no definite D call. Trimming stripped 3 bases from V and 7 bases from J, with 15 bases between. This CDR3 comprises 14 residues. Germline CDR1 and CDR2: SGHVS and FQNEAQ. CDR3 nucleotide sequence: TGTGCCAGCAGCTTGGGATTTACAGACGGGACCCAGTACTTC. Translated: CASSLGFTDGTQYF.